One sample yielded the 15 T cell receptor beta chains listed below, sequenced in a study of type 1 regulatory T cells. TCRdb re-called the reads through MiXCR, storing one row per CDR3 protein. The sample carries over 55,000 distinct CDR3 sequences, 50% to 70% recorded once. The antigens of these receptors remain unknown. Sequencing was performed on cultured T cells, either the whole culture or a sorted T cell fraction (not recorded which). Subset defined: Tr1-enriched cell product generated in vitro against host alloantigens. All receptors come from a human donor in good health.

CDR3 in amino acids: CASRTTPLQGKEAFF. The CDR3 nucleotides are TGTGCCAGTAGAACCACCCCCTTACAGGGGAAAGAAGCTTTCTTT. The chain recombines TRBV19 with TRBJ1-1, with TRBD1 matching over 7 bases. Losses at the gene ends were 6 bases for V and 8 bases for J; bases not matched to a gene: 15. Germline loops: CDR1 LNHDA, CDR2 SQIVND (reference sequence). The CDR3 sequence is 15 residues long.

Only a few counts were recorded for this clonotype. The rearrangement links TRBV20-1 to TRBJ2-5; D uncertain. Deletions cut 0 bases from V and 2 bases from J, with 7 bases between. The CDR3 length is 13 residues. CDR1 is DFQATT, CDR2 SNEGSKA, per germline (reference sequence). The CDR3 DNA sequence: TGCAGTGCTAGAGATCTGCTGCAAGAGACCCAGTACTTC. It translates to CSARDLLQETQYF.

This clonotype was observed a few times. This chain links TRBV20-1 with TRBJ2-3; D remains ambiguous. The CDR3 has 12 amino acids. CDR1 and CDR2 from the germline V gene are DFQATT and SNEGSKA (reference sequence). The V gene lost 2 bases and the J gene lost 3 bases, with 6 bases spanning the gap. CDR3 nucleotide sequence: TGCAGTGCTAGAACAAGTACAGATACGCAGTATTTT. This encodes CSARTSTDTQYF.

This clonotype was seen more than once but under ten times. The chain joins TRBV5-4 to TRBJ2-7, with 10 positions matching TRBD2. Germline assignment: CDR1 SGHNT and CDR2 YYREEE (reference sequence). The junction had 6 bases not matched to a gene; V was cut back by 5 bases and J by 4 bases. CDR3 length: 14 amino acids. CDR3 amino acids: CASRAGTSEYEQYF. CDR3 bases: TGTGCCAGCAGAGCCGGGACTAGCGAGTACGAGCAGTACTTC.

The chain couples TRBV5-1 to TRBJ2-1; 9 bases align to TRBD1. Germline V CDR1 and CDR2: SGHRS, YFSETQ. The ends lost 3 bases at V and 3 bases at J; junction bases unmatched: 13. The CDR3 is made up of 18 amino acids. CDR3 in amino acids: CASSSYPGTGFDYNEQFF. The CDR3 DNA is TGCGCCAGCAGCTCATACCCCGGGACAGGGTTCGACTACAATGAGCAGTTCTTC.

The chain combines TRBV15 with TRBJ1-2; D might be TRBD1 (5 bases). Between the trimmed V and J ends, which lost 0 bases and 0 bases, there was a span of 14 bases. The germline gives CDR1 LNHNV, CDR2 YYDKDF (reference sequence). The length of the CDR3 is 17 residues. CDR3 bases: TGTGCCACCAGCAGAGATTTGGGGCAGCGCCCTAACTATGGCTACACCTTC. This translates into CATSRDLGQRPNYGYTF.

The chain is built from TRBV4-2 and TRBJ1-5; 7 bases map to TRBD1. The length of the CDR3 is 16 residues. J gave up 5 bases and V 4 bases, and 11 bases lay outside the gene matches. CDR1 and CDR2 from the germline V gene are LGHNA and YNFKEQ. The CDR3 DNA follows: TGTGCCAGCAGCCCAAGACAGGGCGGATGGGATCAGCCCCAGCATTTT. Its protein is CASSPRQGGWDQPQHF.

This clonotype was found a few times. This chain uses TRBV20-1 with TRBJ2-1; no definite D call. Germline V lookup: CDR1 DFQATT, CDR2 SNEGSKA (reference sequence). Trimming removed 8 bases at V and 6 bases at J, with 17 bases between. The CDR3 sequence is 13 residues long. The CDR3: CSHVRAWGNEQFF. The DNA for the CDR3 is TGCAGTCATGTTCGGGCCTGGGGCAATGAGCAGTTCTTC.

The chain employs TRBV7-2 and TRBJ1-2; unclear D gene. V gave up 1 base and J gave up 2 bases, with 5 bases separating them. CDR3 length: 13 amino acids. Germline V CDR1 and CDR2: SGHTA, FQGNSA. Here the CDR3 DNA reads TGTGCCAGCAGCTTAGTCAGGAACTATGGCTACACCTTC. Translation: CASSLVRNYGYTF.

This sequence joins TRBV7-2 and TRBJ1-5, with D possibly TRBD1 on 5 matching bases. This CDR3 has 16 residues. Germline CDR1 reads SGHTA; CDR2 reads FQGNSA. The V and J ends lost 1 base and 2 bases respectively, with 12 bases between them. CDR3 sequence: CASSLDWDGGNQPQHF. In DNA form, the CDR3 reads TGTGCCAGCAGCTTAGATTGGGACGGTGGCAATCAGCCCCAGCATTTT. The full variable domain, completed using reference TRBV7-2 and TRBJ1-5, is GAGVSQSPSNKVTEKGKDVELRCDPISGHTALYWYRQSLGQGLEFLIYFQGNSAPDKSGLPSDRFSAERTGGSVSTLTIQRTQQEDSAVYLCASSLDWDGGNQPQHFGDGTRLSIL.

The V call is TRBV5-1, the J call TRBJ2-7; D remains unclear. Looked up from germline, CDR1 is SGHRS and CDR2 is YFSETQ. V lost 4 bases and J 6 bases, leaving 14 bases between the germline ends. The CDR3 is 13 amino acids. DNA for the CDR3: TGCGCCAGCAGCCGCGATTCTCTCAGCGAGCAGTACTTC. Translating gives CASSRDSLSEQYF.

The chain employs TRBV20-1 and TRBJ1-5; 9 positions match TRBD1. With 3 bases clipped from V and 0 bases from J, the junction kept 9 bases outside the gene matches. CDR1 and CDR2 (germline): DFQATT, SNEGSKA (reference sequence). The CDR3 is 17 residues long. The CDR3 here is CSASLQGAQHSNQPQHF. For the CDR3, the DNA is TGCAGTGCTAGTCTACAGGGGGCCCAACATAGCAATCAGCCCCAGCATTTT.

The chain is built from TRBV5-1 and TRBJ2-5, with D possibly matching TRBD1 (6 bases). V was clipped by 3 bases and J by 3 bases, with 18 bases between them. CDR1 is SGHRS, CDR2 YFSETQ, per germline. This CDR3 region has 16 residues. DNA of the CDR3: TGCGCCAGCAGCTACCTAGGGGGAACAGGCGAAGAGACCCAGTACTTC. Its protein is CASSYLGGTGEETQYF.

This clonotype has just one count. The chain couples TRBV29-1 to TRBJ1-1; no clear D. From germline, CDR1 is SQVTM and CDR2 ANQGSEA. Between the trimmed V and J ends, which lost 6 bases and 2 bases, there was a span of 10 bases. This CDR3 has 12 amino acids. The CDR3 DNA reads TGCAGCGTCACAGAGCACAACACTGAAGCTTTCTTT. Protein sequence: CSVTEHNTEAFF.

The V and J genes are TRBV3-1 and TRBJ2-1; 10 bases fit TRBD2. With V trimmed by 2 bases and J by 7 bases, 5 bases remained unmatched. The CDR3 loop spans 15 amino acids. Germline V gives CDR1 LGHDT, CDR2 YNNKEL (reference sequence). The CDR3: CASSQKAGGPNEQFF. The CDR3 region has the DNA TGTGCCAGCAGCCAAAAAGCGGGAGGGCCTAATGAGCAGTTCTTC.